The clone carrying this T cell receptor (beta chain) was seen a single time. The data were produced by immunoSEQ multiplex PCR, yet TCRdb's version contains in-frame clones alone and is incomplete. The table records approximately 100,000 clones, 90% of them present only once. This sample is part of a study of control samples from healthy donors and cancer patients. Trimming removed 4 bases at V and 8 bases at J, with 8 bases between. This CDR3 is built from 12 residues. CDR1 and CDR2 from the germline V gene are LNHDA and SQIVND (reference sequence). This chain links TRBV19 with TRBJ1-4, with D unresolved. The sequence was obtained from a human donor in good health. The donor label of this sample is uncertain. The source material was blood. The chain's CDR3 is CASSRQEEKLFF. The CDR3 nucleotides read TGTGCCAGTAGTAGGCAGGAAGAAAAACTGTTTTTT.